This entry describes one T cell receptor (beta chain). What it binds is unknown. Since the CDR3 does not end with the conserved phenylalanine or tryptophan, this likely comes from a read error. PCR primers comprised 60 Vbeta and 13 Jbeta primers. Original handling: Unique TCR beta chains numbered 60 million to 100 million in a later analysis, with roughly 10 million shared. Measured with immunoSEQ multiplex PCR; TCRdb has only the in-frame clones, and not every one. V, J and clone size are those of that table, while D and trimming were read from the DNA. There are 120,000 or so clones in the sample; approximately 79% occur only once, and roughly 6.2% lies in the top ten. The data belong to a study of cytomegalovirus exposure and HLA in healthy donors. Notes on the study in general: Immune exposure information comprised only CMV serostatus.

The germline V gene has CDR1 SGHVS and CDR2 FQNEAQ. The CDR3 is 15 amino acids. Trimming removed 4 bases from V and 4 bases from J, with 16 bases in between. The receptor was isolated from a man younger than 45 in good health and CMV-seropositive. Specimen: PBMCs. V gene TRBV7-8 combines with J gene TRBJ1-2; perhaps TRBD1 as D (5 bases). The CDR3 sequence: CASSWGIGEGYGYTL. For the CDR3, the DNA is TGTGCCAGCAGCTGGGGTATAGGGGAGGGCTATGGCTACACCCTC.